The 27 T cell receptor beta chains in this list originate from one sample, sequenced in a study of Ad26.COV2.S vaccination and SARS-CoV-2 variants. The repertoire was sequenced with immunoSEQ multiplex PCR; TCRdb's copy has only in-frame clones and lacks some. The data contain 410,000 or so clones, approximately 90% of them singletons. Documented treatment: around 19 received Ad26.COV2.S at low or high dose, single or two shots; a few received placebo; per-sample allocation not given. The investigators took samples on day 63 after the first vaccine or placebo injection. The source material was peripheral blood, sampled in a trial of Ad26.COV2.S vaccine versus placebo. These receptors were obtained from a person between 18 and 65 years old who received the Ad26.COV2.S COVID-19 vaccine or a placebo.

The chain's CDR3 is CASSLGGKSYGYTF. For the CDR3, the DNA is TGTGCCAGCAGCTTAGGGGGGAAGTCCTATGGCTACACCTTC. This chain uses TRBV11-2 with TRBJ1-2; TRBD1 might be the D (5 bases). The length of the CDR3 is 14 residues. Germline V gives CDR1 SGHAT, CDR2 FQNNGV. V lost 1 base to trimming and J lost 4 bases, with 10 bases between them.

The genes are TRBV27 and TRBJ1-1; D is unclear. CDR1 and CDR2 from the germline V gene are MNHEY and SMNVEV (reference sequence). V gave up 5 bases and J gave up 2 bases, with 12 bases separating them. The CDR3 is made up of 14 amino acids. The CDR3 coding sequence is TGTGCCAGCAGTCAAGGATTTCTTAACACTGAAGCTTTCTTT. Its protein is CASSQGFLNTEAFF.

The chain recombines TRBV30 with TRBJ2-2, with D hard to call. The ends were cut back, 1 base at V and 6 bases at J, with 9 bases in the middle. There are 13 residues in the CDR3. The germline gives CDR1 GTSNPN, CDR2 SVGIG (reference sequence). CDR3 protein: CAWSGPSSGELFF. The CDR3 region has the DNA TGTGCCTGGAGTGGCCCTTCTTCCGGGGAGCTGTTTTTT. Combining the CDR3 with reference TRBV30 and TRBJ2-2 gives the whole variable domain SQTIHQWPATLVQPVGSPLSLECTVEGTSNPNLYWYRQAAGRGLQLLFYSVGIGQISSEVPQNLSASRPQDRQFILSSKKLLLSDSGFYLCAWSGPSSGELFFGEGSRLTVL.

This chain links TRBV6-5 with TRBJ1-6; 7 nucleotides line up with TRBD1. V dropped 8 bases and J dropped 3; count of bases not matched to a gene: 4. The CDR3 runs to 14 residues. CDR1 and CDR2 from the germline V gene are MNHEY and SVGAGI. The CDR3 DNA is TGTGCCAGCCGACAGGGAAGCTATAATTCACCCCTCCACTTT. It encodes CASRQGSYNSPLHF.

This clone has only one observation. The chain has TRBV7-9 and TRBJ1-4; D may be TRBD1 (6 bases). This CDR3 has 15 amino acids. Germline lookup yields CDR1 SEHNR and CDR2 FQNEAQ (reference sequence). V was shortened by 3 bases and J by 7 bases, with 15 bases between the two germline ends. CDR3 sequence reads: CASSFWGAGGEKLFF. CDR3 nucleotides: TGTGCCAGCAGCTTCTGGGGGGCCGGAGGTGAAAAACTGTTTTTT.

In nucleotides, the CDR3 is TGTGCCAGCAGCTCAATAGGGGTGAGCTCCTACAATGAGCAGTTCTTC. It is translated as CASSSIGVSSYNEQFF. J is TRBJ2-1 and V is TRBV7-2; a possible D gene is TRBD1 (5 bases). With 4 bases removed from V and 0 bases from J, the gap between germline ends came to 13 bases. Germline V lookup: CDR1 SGHTA, CDR2 FQGNSA. This CDR3 spans 16 amino acids.

In its sample, this clone was seen a few times. In DNA form, the CDR3 reads TGTGCCAGCAGCTCTCCGGGGGCTCGGGAAGGCTACACCTTC. Protein sequence: CASSSPGAREGYTF. The chain couples TRBV5-6 to TRBJ1-2, with D maybe TRBD1 (6 bases). Trimming took 3 bases from V and 8 from J, leaving 17 bases between them. CDR3 size: 14 residues. Germline V gene data show CDR1 as SGHDT and CDR2 as YYEEEE.

The CDR3 loop reads CASRLTQGGNSPLHF. The CDR3 DNA is TGTGCCAGCAGGCTGACCCAGGGGGGGAATTCACCCCTCCACTTT. The chain recombines TRBV6-5 with TRBJ1-6; 7 bases match TRBD1. CDR3 size: 15 residues. Germline loops: CDR1 MNHEY, CDR2 SVGAGI. The J segment lost 7 bases and the V segment lost 6 bases, leaving 9 bases of the junction unmatched.

This chain connects TRBV5-4 to TRBJ2-3; TRBD2 matches at 8 bases. The CDR3 extends over 16 amino acids. The ends lost 2 bases at V and 3 bases at J; junction bases unmatched: 8. Looked up from germline, CDR1 is SGHNT and CDR2 is YYREEE (reference sequence). CDR3 in amino acids: CASSFLGGARTDTQYF. Written as DNA, the CDR3 is TGTGCCAGCAGCTTCCTCGGGGGGGCTAGGACAGATACGCAGTATTTT.

J is TRBJ1-5 and V is TRBV15; 8 nucleotides agree with TRBD1. The V segment lost 4 bases and the J segment 2 bases; nucleotides outside the gene matches: 4. The CDR3 is made up of 15 amino acids. CDR1 LNHNV and CDR2 YYDKDF come from the germline V gene (reference sequence). The CDR3 spells CATSKSTGGNQPQHF. DNA for the CDR3: TGTGCCACCAGCAAATCGACAGGGGGCAATCAGCCCCAGCATTTT.

The CDR3 DNA follows: TGTGCCAGCAGCTTGGAAGGGACAGTCTATGGCTACACCTTC. It codes for CASSLEGTVYGYTF. The chain is built from TRBV5-5 and TRBJ1-2; TRBD1 aligns across 7 bases. V dropped 0 bases and J dropped 4; count of bases not matched to a gene: 3. The germline gives CDR1 SGHKS, CDR2 YYEKEE (reference sequence). The CDR3 sequence is 14 residues long.

This chain joins TRBV28 and TRBJ2-7, with D possibly matching TRBD1 (6 bases). The CDR3 has 11 amino acids. Germline V lookup: CDR1 MDHEN, CDR2 SYDVKM. The V and J ends lost 3 bases and 6 bases respectively, with 6 bases between them. DNA of the CDR3: TGTGCCAGCAGTTTCAGGGGCGAGCAGTACTTC. Translated: CASSFRGEQYF.

A single count supports this clone. The J gene is TRBJ2-3, the V gene TRBV4-3, with 9 bases that match TRBD2. The germline gives CDR1 LGHNA, CDR2 YSLEER. The CDR3 loop spans 14 amino acids. V shed 8 bases and J 4 bases; nucleotides not matched to a gene: 7. CDR3: CASARGGAADTQYF. The CDR3, as DNA: TGCGCCAGCGCTCGCGGGGGGGCCGCAGATACGCAGTATTTT.

The sample holds a few counts of this clone. The rearrangement uses TRBV7-9 and TRBJ2-7; the D is unclear. CDR1 is SEHNR, CDR2 FQNEAQ, per germline (reference sequence). The germline V and J ends were trimmed by 2 bases and 6 bases, with 5 bases remaining between them. This CDR3 is built from 11 residues. The CDR3 nucleotides read TGTGCCAGCAGCTTATATGGCGAGCAGTACTTC. This sequence encodes CASSLYGEQYF.

The chain carries TRBV18 and TRBJ2-2; 7 nucleotides line up with TRBD1. Germline V gene data show CDR1 as KGHSH and CDR2 as LQKENI. J gave up 7 bases and V 3 bases, and 8 bases lay outside the gene matches. This CDR3 is built from 15 residues. The CDR3 sequence is CASSPIGTEHGELFF. Here the CDR3 DNA reads TGTGCCAGCTCACCTATAGGGACAGAACACGGGGAGCTGTTTTTT.

This chain uses TRBV6-1 with TRBJ2-3; TRBD2 agrees at 11 bases. Germline assignment: CDR1 MNHNS and CDR2 SASEGT. After removal of 4 bases from V and 2 bases from J, the junction contained 5 bases not matched to a gene. This CDR3 has 16 amino acids. The CDR3 nucleotides are TGTGCCAGCAGTGGTCCTAGCGGGGGGTTCACAGATACGCAGTATTTT. This encodes CASSGPSGGFTDTQYF.

The chain is built from TRBV6-2 or TRBV6-3 and TRBJ1-4, with D possibly being TRBD1 (5 bases). The CDR3 has 14 residues. Germline V CDR1 and CDR2: MNHEY, SVGEGT. Trimming pared 2 bases from V and 2 bases from J, leaving 6 bases between. This CDR3 is CASSYRDTNEKLFF. In nucleotides, the CDR3 is TGTGCCAGCAGTTACCGGGACACTAATGAAAAACTGTTTTTT.

V is TRBV28 and J is TRBJ2-2; weak D call: TRBD1 (5 bases). The CDR3 extends over 16 amino acids. The V end was cut by 6 bases, the J end by 7 bases, with 21 bases between. Germline loops: CDR1 MDHEN, CDR2 SYDVKM. The DNA for the CDR3 is TGTGCCAGCAGCCCCGAAGGGGAATCCAGTCGCGGGGAGCTGTTTTTT. This sequence encodes CASSPEGESSRGELFF.

The V and J genes are TRBV5-1 and TRBJ2-5, with D possibly matching TRBD2 (6 bases). The CDR3 runs 16 residues. Germline V gene sequence: CDR1 SGHRS, CDR2 YFSETQ. V shed 0 bases and J shed 1 base, with 13 bases lying between them. CDR3 in amino acids: CASSLGVAGTQETQYF. Written as DNA, the CDR3 is TGCGCCAGCAGCTTGGGCGTGGCGGGGACCCAAGAGACCCAGTACTTC.

The rearrangement uses TRBV30 and TRBJ1-5; D might be TRBD1 (5 bases). The germline V gene encodes CDR1 GTSNPN and CDR2 SVGIG (reference sequence). CDR3 length equals 18 residues. Trimming removed 2 bases at V and 4 bases at J, with 24 bases between. CDR3 in amino acids: CAWSSRDGGPPRNQPQHF. The CDR3 bases are TGTGCCTGGAGTTCCCGGGACGGAGGACCCCCAAGGAATCAGCCCCAGCATTTT.

The chain carries TRBV28 and TRBJ1-2; TRBD1 is a possible D gene (6 bases). Trimming pared 11 bases from V and 2 bases from J, leaving 12 bases between. The CDR3 totals 12 residues. In germline, CDR1 is MDHEN, CDR2 SYDVKM. The CDR3 nucleotides read TGTGCCGTAAGAACAGGGAACTATGGCTACACCTTC. Its protein product is CAVRTGNYGYTF.

This sequence joins TRBV5-6 and TRBJ1-1; 8 nucleotides match TRBD1. This CDR3 spans 16 amino acids. Looked up from germline, CDR1 is SGHDT and CDR2 is YYEEEE. J gave up 5 bases and V 0 bases, and 9 bases lay outside the gene matches. The CDR3 loop is CASSLDFRGRGTEAFF. The CDR3 DNA follows: TGTGCCAGCAGCTTGGACTTCAGGGGGCGCGGTACTGAAGCTTTCTTT. Using reference TRBV5-6 and TRBJ1-1 for the parts outside the CDR3, the full variable domain is DAGVTQSPTHLIKTRGQQVTLRCSPKSGHDTVSWYQQALGQGPQFIFQYYEEEERQRGNFPDRFSGHQFPNYSSELNVNALLLGDSALYLCASSLDFRGRGTEAFFGQGTRLTVV.

The gene calls are TRBV18 and TRBJ1-1; D gene unclear. Germline CDR1 is KGHSH and CDR2 is LQKENI. The CDR3 loop spans 16 amino acids. Trimming stripped 3 bases from V and 2 bases from J, with 16 bases between. CDR3 sequence reads: CASSPLSASTNTEAFF. The DNA for the CDR3 is TGTGCCAGCTCACCCTTATCGGCCAGCACCAACACTGAAGCTTTCTTT. The full variable domain, completed using reference TRBV18 and TRBJ1-1, is NAGVMQNPRHLVRRRGQEARLRCSPMKGHSHVYWYRQLPEEGLKFMVYLQKENIIDESGMPKERFSAEFPKEGPSILRIQQVVRGDSAAYFCASSPLSASTNTEAFFGQGTRLTVV.

The genes are TRBV7-2 and TRBJ1-2; D gene unclear. The CDR3 runs to 15 residues. Trimming shortened V by 5 bases and J by 2 bases, and 15 bases separated the two germline ends. Per the germline V gene, CDR1 is SGHTA and CDR2 is FQGNSA. DNA of the CDR3: TGTGCCAGCAGCCCCTCGGGCGGATTAAACTATGGCTACACCTTC. Protein product: CASSPSGGLNYGYTF. Complete variable domain (other parts from reference TRBV7-2 and TRBJ1-2): GAGVSQSPSNKVTEKGKDVELRCDPISGHTALYWYRQSLGQGLEFLIYFQGNSAPDKSGLPSDRFSAERTGGSVSTLTIQRTQQEDSAVYLCASSPSGGLNYGYTFGSGTRLTVV.

The chain employs TRBV5-1 and TRBJ1-2, with 9 bases lining up with TRBD1. CDR1 is SGHRS and CDR2 is YFSETQ in the germline V gene. This CDR3 spans 16 amino acids. The V segment lost 4 bases and the J segment 8 bases; nucleotides outside the gene matches: 15. In DNA form, the CDR3 reads TGCGCCAGCAGCCCAGACTCAACAGGGGGCGCTGGGGGCTACACCTTC. It encodes CASSPDSTGGAGGYTF.

J is TRBJ2-5 and V is TRBV3-1 (or the pseudogene TRBV3-2); possibly TRBD1 for D (6 bases). V lost 7 bases, J lost 4 bases, and 19 bases lay in between. Per the germline V gene, CDR1 is LGHDT and CDR2 is YNNKEL (reference sequence). CDR3 length: 15 residues. In nucleotides, the CDR3 is TGTGCCAGCAAGATGGGGGCTGGGGAAGCAGAGACCCAGTACTTC. This sequence encodes CASKMGAGEAETQYF.

This rearrangement joins TRBV14 to TRBJ2-1, with D perhaps matching TRBD2 (6 bases). CDR1 is SGHDN, CDR2 FVKESK, per germline. The germline V and J ends were trimmed by 4 bases and 3 bases, with 13 bases remaining between them. The CDR3 sequence is 15 residues long. CDR3 residues: CASSPPGLGYNEQFF. Here the CDR3 DNA reads TGTGCCAGCAGCCCACCGGGACTTGGCTACAATGAGCAGTTCTTC.